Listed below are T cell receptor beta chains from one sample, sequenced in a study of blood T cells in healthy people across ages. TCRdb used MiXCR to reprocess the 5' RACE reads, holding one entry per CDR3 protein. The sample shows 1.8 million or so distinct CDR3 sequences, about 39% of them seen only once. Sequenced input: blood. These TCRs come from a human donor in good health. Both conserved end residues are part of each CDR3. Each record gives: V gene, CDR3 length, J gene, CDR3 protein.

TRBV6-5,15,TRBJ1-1,CASSYSTRIYTEAFF
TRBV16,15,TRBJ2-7,CASSPSRAGAYEQYF
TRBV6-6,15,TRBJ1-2,CASSYRGAAGYGYTF
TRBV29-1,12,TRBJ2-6,CSAGGGDDVLTF
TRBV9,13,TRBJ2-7,CASSVANWGEQYF
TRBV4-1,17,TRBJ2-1,CASSQLSGTGVTNEQFF
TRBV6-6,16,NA,CASRPRLAGGVHEQFF
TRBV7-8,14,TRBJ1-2,CASSSQGVDYGYTF
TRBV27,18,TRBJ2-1,CASSSQPTTGGDSNEQFF
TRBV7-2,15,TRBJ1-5,CASSLDAGEDQPQHF
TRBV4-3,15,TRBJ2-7,CASSQDLRGPSEQYF
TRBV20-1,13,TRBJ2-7,CSARETRDYEQYF
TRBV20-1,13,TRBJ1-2,CSARAGISSGYTF
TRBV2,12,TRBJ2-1,CASRVDYNEQFF
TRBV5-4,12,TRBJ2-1,CASSLGAAEQFF
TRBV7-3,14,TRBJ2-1,CASSLNSAGNEQFF
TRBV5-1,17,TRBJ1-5,CASSLGEEGRGNQPQHF
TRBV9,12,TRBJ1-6,CASSVGEGTLHF
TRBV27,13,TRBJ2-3,CASSPGIQGGQYF
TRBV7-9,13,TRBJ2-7,CASSLSGTYEQYF
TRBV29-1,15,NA,CSVAIGSDPTYEQYF
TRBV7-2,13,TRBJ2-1,CASSRTRDDEQFF
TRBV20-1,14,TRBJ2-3,CSARIAGDTDTQYF
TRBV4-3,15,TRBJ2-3,CASSQALAGRDTQYF
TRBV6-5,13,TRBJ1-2,CASRHRGSYGYTF
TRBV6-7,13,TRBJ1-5,CASKGQVDQPQHF
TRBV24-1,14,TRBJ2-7,CATSDSGTLDEQYF
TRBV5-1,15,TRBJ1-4,CASSLDVGMGEKRFF
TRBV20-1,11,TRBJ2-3,CSGAKADTQYF
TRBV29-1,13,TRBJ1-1,CSVVDRENTEAFF
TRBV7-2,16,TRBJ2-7,CASSVYSGGAAYEQYF
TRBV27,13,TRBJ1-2,CASSLSQTYGYTF
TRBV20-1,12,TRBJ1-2,CSAQGGNYGYTF
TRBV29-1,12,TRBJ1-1,CSVEVGQVEAFF
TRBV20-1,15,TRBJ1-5,CSARALGGSNQPQHF
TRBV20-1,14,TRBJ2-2,CSARGNWGAGEPFF
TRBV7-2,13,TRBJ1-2,CASSFTGSGGYTF
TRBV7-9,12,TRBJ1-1,CASSLGSSEAFF
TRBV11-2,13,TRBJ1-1,CASSRGEVAEAFF
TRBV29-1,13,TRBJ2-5,CSVERRGGETQYF
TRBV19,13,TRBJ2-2,CASSWTRAGELFF
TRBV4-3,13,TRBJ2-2,CTSSVSVTGELFF
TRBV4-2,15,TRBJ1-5,CASSPNFESNHPQHF
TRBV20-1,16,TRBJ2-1,CSARDRVGLLSSEQFF
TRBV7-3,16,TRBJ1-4,CASSPGQGQTNEKLFF
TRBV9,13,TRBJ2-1,CASSVRDYNEQFF
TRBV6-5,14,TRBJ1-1,CASSFTAWNTEAFF
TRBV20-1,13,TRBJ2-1,CSARADRQNEQFF
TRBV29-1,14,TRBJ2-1,CSVDRVDSYNEQFF